Following are 15 T cell receptor beta chains from one sample sequenced in a study of T cells in Graves' hyperthyroidism and ophthalmopathy. RNA transcripts provided the source from which TCR beta CDR3 regions were amplified. First-round RT-PCR with HTBI primers amplified the TCR CDR3 region. TCRdb used MiXCR to reprocess the multiplex PCR reads, holding one entry per CDR3 protein. The table has hundreds of thousands of distinct CDR3 sequences, about 25% seen once; the top ten hold about 30%. The sequenced sample consisted of blood. These TCRs come from a man aged 35 to 55 with Graves' hyperthyroidism that later progressed to Graves' ophthalmopathy.

The table lists this clonotype with many counts. This chain connects TRBV19 to TRBJ2-5; TRBD1 agrees at 7 bases. The CDR3 runs to 15 residues. J lost 1 base, V lost 6 bases, and 8 bases had no gene match. Germline CDR1 and CDR2: LNHDA and SQIVND (reference sequence). In DNA, the CDR3 is TGTGCCAGTAGCGGAGCAGGGACAGTCCAAGAGACCCAGTACTTC. It encodes CASSGAGTVQETQYF.

This clonotype was seen at least ten times. J is TRBJ2-5 and V is TRBV18, with 7 bases lining up with TRBD2. Looked up from germline, CDR1 is KGHSH and CDR2 is LQKENI. V was pared by 3 bases and J by 5 bases, with 9 bases of the junction left unmatched. The CDR3 consists of 15 residues. The CDR3 bases are TGTGCCAGCTCACCGGGAGCGGGACTCAGGGAGACCCAGTACTTC. It yields the protein CASSPGAGLRETQYF.

This clonotype was counted at least ten times. The genes are TRBV20-1 and TRBJ2-2; 10 bases are a match to TRBD2. CDR1 and CDR2 from the germline V gene are DFQATT and SNEGSKA (reference sequence). V was clipped by 3 bases and J by 6 bases; unmatched bases: 4. CDR3 length equals 14 residues. CDR3 sequence reads: CSASRLAGAGELFF. CDR3 DNA sequence: TGCAGTGCTAGTCGCCTAGCGGGAGCCGGGGAGCTGTTTTTT.

This clonotype was detected many times. An end of the junction does not agree with germline; a read error may underlie this. The chain employs TRBV4-1 and TRBJ2-5, with 11 bases identical to TRBD1. The CDR3 runs 16 residues. The germline V gene encodes CDR1 MGHRA and CDR2 YSYEKL. The CDR3 bases are TGCGCCAGCAGTCGGGGGACAGGGGGTAGATTGGAGACCCGGTACTTC. The encoded protein is CASSRGTGGRLETRYF.

This clonotype occurred many times. This chain links TRBV5-1 with TRBJ1-1; D might be TRBD1 (5 bases). V was cut by 6 bases and J by 1 base, with 13 bases left in between. Germline V gives CDR1 SGHRS, CDR2 YFSETQ. This CDR3 comprises 14 residues. CDR3 sequence: CASTLDTPNTEAFF. CDR3 nucleotides: TGCGCCAGCACCCTGGACACACCGAACACTGAAGCTTTCTTT.

This clonotype came up a few times. This may be a read error: a much more frequent sequence differs by one nucleotide. V is TRBV6-5 and J is TRBJ2-5, with D perhaps TRBD2 (5 bases). The germline CDR1 and CDR2 sequences are MNHEY and SVGAGI. This CDR3 has 16 amino acids. Trimming shortened V by 0 bases and J by 3 bases, and 14 bases separated the two germline ends. The CDR3, as DNA: TGTGCCAGCAGTTACTCGATTTTACCAGCGGAAGAGACCCAGTACTTC. This encodes CASSYSILPAEETQYF.

This clonotype was detected only a few times. The genes are TRBV5-6 and TRBJ2-7; no definite D call. V was pared by 1 base and J by 3 bases, with 5 bases between. The germline V gene has CDR1 SGHDT and CDR2 YYEEEE. The CDR3 sequence is 12 residues long. This CDR3 is CASSLFSYEQYF. The DNA of the CDR3 is TGTGCCAGCAGCTTGTTCAGCTACGAGCAGTACTTC. Based on the CDR3 plus reference TRBV5-6 and TRBJ2-7, the full variable domain is DAGVTQSPTHLIKTRGQQVTLRCSPKSGHDTVSWYQQALGQGPQFIFQYYEEEERQRGNFPDRFSGHQFPNYSSELNVNALLLGDSALYLCASSLFSYEQYFGPGTRLTVT.

This clonotype was seen at least ten times. This chain connects TRBV30 to TRBJ2-5; the D gene is possibly TRBD2 (7 bases). The V gene's germline CDR1 is GTSNPN and CDR2 SVGIG (reference sequence). Deletions cut 0 bases from V and 5 bases from J, with 16 bases between. The CDR3 sequence is 15 residues long. The CDR3 loop reads CAWSVQRGARETQYF. In DNA form, the CDR3 reads TGTGCCTGGAGTGTCCAACGGGGGGCGAGGGAGACCCAGTACTTC.

This clonotype was detected a few times. The chain carries TRBV5-1 and TRBJ2-7, with 8 bases lining up with TRBD1. The germline CDR1 and CDR2 sequences are SGHRS and YFSETQ. V shed 4 bases, J shed 2 bases, and the junction held 11 bases outside the gene matches. This CDR3 is built from 16 residues. The CDR3 here is CASSPLPDRGAYEQYF. Written as DNA, the CDR3 is TGCGCCAGCAGCCCACTCCCCGACAGGGGCGCCTACGAGCAGTACTTC.

This clonotype was observed many times. The chain employs TRBV18 and TRBJ2-7; TRBD2 matches 9 bases. Per germline, CDR1 KGHSH and CDR2 LQKENI. V dropped 4 bases and J dropped 5; count of bases not matched to a gene: 12. The CDR3 is 16 residues long. The CDR3 protein is CASSRRTGSGSDEQYF. DNA of the CDR3: TGTGCCAGCTCACGACGGACCGGTAGCGGGAGCGACGAGCAGTACTTC.

Ten or more counts support this clonotype. The chain employs TRBV18 and TRBJ2-7, with D maybe TRBD1 (6 bases). The CDR3 has 15 amino acids. Trimming shortened V by 5 bases and J by 5 bases, and 19 bases separated the two germline ends. Germline V gene data show CDR1 as KGHSH and CDR2 as LQKENI. The CDR3 loop reads CASSSTGRYSDEQYF. The CDR3 DNA follows: TGTGCCAGCTCATCGACAGGCCGCTATAGCGACGAGCAGTACTTC. The full variable domain, completed using reference TRBV18 and TRBJ2-7, is NAGVMQNPRHLVRRRGQEARLRCSPMKGHSHVYWYRQLPEEGLKFMVYLQKENIIDESGMPKERFSAEFPKEGPSILRIQQVVRGDSAAYFCASSSTGRYSDEQYFGPGTRLTVT.

This clonotype was seen repeatedly, ten times or more. The rearrangement uses TRBV28 and TRBJ2-7; D is perhaps TRBD2 (6 bases). Germline V gives CDR1 MDHEN, CDR2 SYDVKM. V lost 3 bases and J 5 bases, leaving 8 bases between the germline ends. The CDR3 is 12 amino acids. This CDR3 is CASSFGGNEQYF. As DNA, the CDR3 is TGTGCCAGCAGTTTCGGGGGAAACGAGCAGTACTTC.

The chain couples TRBV28 to TRBJ1-5, with 9 bases aligning to TRBD1. The J segment lost 5 bases and the V segment lost 6 bases, leaving 8 bases of the junction unmatched. CDR3 length: 15 amino acids. The germline V gene has CDR1 MDHEN and CDR2 SYDVKM. DNA of the CDR3: TGTGCCAGCAGGCTTTGGGACAGGGAGGATCAGCCCCAGCATTTT. Amino acids: CASRLWDREDQPQHF.

The genes are TRBV6-1 and TRBJ2-2; 7 bases match TRBD2. Germline assignment: CDR1 MNHNS and CDR2 SASEGT. This CDR3 is built from 15 residues. The V and J ends lost 7 bases and 5 bases, in that order; junction bases with no gene match: 10. CDR3 in DNA: TGTGCCAGCATCGACCTGGGACTAATGACCGGGGAGCTGTTTTTT. It codes for CASIDLGLMTGELFF.

This clonotype was picked up many times. The rearrangement joins TRBV2 to TRBJ1-5; D gene ambiguous. Between the trimmed V and J ends, which lost 0 bases and 1 base, there was a span of 7 bases. Germline CDR1 reads SNHLY; CDR2 reads FYNNEI. The CDR3 totals 15 residues. The CDR3 DNA reads as TGTGCCAGCAGTGAAGCGGCGGGAAGCAATCAGCCCCAGCATTTT. This codes for CASSEAAGSNQPQHF.